One and the same sample provided the 27 T cell receptor beta chains below, sequenced in a study of blood T cells in healthy people across ages. A second 7 to 11 cycle PCR used barcoded and J-beta primers. TCRdb re-analysed the 5' RACE reads in MiXCR, keeping a single row per CDR3 protein. The sample holds about 720,000 distinct CDR3 sequences, 22% seen once. The sample consisted of blood. These receptors all stem from a man in his 70s in good health.

This CDR3 is CASSQVRSADEQYF. In DNA form, the CDR3 reads TGTGCCAGCAGCCAAGTACGGTCGGCTGACGAGCAGTACTTC. The gene calls are TRBV3-1 and TRBJ2-7; D remains unclear. The CDR3 has 14 amino acids. Germline CDR1 is LGHDT and CDR2 is YNNKEL (reference sequence). V lost 1 base, J lost 5 bases, and 12 bases lay in between.

The gene calls are TRBV28 and TRBJ2-5; TRBD1 agrees at 8 bases. The DNA end is a closer match to TRBJ2-1, so the J assignment may be wrong. CDR1 is MDHEN, CDR2 SYDVKM, per germline. The CDR3 loop spans 19 amino acids. CDR3 sequence reads: CASSLGQGGFDTLYNEQFF. For the CDR3, the DNA is TGTGCCAGCAGTTTAGGACAGGGAGGTTTTGACACCCTCTACAATGAGCAGTTCTTC.

The CDR3 here is CSARASYGLAGKMHEQFF. CDR3 nucleotides: TGCAGTGCTAGAGCCTCCTACGGTCTCGCGGGTAAGATGCATGAGCAGTTCTTC. The chain couples TRBV20-1 to TRBJ2-5; D perhaps matches TRBD2 (5 bases). The J call is in doubt because the DNA end fits TRBJ2-1 better. CDR1 and CDR2 (germline): DFQATT, SNEGSKA (reference sequence). CDR3 length equals 18 residues.

The CDR3 protein is CASSLGVDTEAFF. The CDR3 DNA reads TGTGCCAGCAGCTTGGGAGTGGACACTGAAGCTTTCTTT. This chain connects TRBV11-2 to TRBJ1-1; no clear D. V lost 3 bases and J 3 bases, leaving 8 bases between the germline ends. The CDR3 contains 13 residues. CDR1 is SGHAT, CDR2 FQNNGV, per germline.

This clonotype is termed medium-sized (0.01 to 0.1%). The chain employs TRBV9 and TRBJ1-1; D might be TRBD1 (5 bases). The CDR3 is 13 residues long. CDR1 is SGDLS, CDR2 YYNGEE, per germline. The V and J ends lost 3 bases and 5 bases respectively, with 11 bases between them. CDR3 protein: CASSAGHKTEAFF. As DNA, the CDR3 is TGTGCCAGCAGCGCAGGACACAAAACTGAAGCTTTCTTT.

This rearrangement joins TRBV20-1 to TRBJ2-2; D is perhaps TRBD1 (5 bases). The V end lost 0 bases, the J end lost 6 bases, and 17 bases lay between the germline ends. The germline V gene encodes CDR1 DFQATT and CDR2 SNEGSKA (reference sequence). The CDR3 loop spans 16 amino acids. CDR3 region: CSARDSRQGPAGELFF. Written as DNA, the CDR3 is TGCAGTGCTAGAGATAGCCGGCAGGGTCCGGCCGGGGAGCTGTTTTTT.

The chain combines TRBV6-2 or TRBV6-3 with TRBJ2-1; TRBD1 matches 8 bases. This CDR3 is built from 17 residues. Germline V lookup: CDR1 MNHEY, CDR2 SVGEGT. Trimming removed 3 bases from V and 0 bases from J; junction bases left unmatched: 7. The CDR3, as DNA: TGTGCCAGCAGTTATCAAGACAGGGGAGTCTCCTACAATGAGCAGTTCTTC. Translated: CASSYQDRGVSYNEQFF.

V usage is TRBV29-1 and J usage is TRBJ2-5, with TRBD1 matching 12 bases. The V and J ends lost 5 bases and 3 bases, in that order; junction bases with no gene match: 4. This CDR3 has 14 residues. CDR1 is SQVTM, CDR2 ANQGSEA, per germline. This CDR3 reads CSVWDRGREETQYF. As DNA, the CDR3 is TGCAGCGTTTGGGACAGGGGGCGCGAAGAGACCCAGTACTTC. The complete variable domain, with remaining parts taken from reference TRBV29-1 and TRBJ2-5, reads SAVISQKPSRDICQRGTSLTIQCQVDSQVTMMFWYRQQPGQSLTLIATANQGSEATYESGFVIDKFPISRPNLTFSTLTVSNMSPEDSSIYLCSVWDRGREETQYFGPGTRLLVL.

This clonotype was found a few times. This rearrangement joins TRBV5-1 to TRBJ1-4; D remains ambiguous. CDR1 is SGHRS, CDR2 YFSETQ, per germline. The CDR3 has 16 residues. Trimming shortened V by 3 bases and J by 4 bases, and 16 bases separated the two germline ends. The CDR3 spells CASSSQLPRSNEKLFF. CDR3 DNA sequence: TGCGCCAGCAGCTCCCAGCTACCTAGAAGTAATGAAAAACTGTTTTTT.

The V gene is TRBV16, the J gene TRBJ1-2; D remains ambiguous. This CDR3 has 11 residues. Germline V gives CDR1 KGHSY, CDR2 FQNENV. V lost 3 bases, J lost 8 bases, and 7 bases lay in between. The DNA of the CDR3 is TGTGCCAGCAGCCAGTCCAGAGGCTACACCTTC. Residues: CASSQSRGYTF. The full variable domain, completed using reference TRBV16 and TRBJ1-2, is GEEVAQTPKHLVRGEGQKAKLYCAPIKGHSYVFWYQQVLKNEFKFLISFQNENVFDETGMPKERFSAKCLPNSPCSLEIQATKLEDSAVYFCASSQSRGYTFGSGTRLTVV.

This clonotype was detected a few times. The chain recombines TRBV28 with TRBJ1-1; 8 bases align to TRBD1. V lost 2 bases and J lost 4; bases outside the gene matches: 12. CDR3 size: 17 residues. Germline lookup yields CDR1 MDHEN and CDR2 SYDVKM. The CDR3: CASSLLPQTGVGTEAFF. The CDR3 bases are TGTGCCAGCAGTTTACTCCCCCAGACAGGGGTGGGCACTGAAGCTTTCTTT.

The rearrangement uses TRBV5-1 and TRBJ2-5; D remains unclear. The DNA end lines up better with TRBJ2-7; the J call may be wrong. Germline V gene data show CDR1 as SGHRS and CDR2 as YFSETQ. The CDR3 runs to 14 residues. The CDR3, as DNA: TGCGCCAGCAGCTTGTTTGGTACGAGGAACGAGCAGTACTTC. Protein: CASSLFGTRNEQYF.

This clonotype was detected a few times. The CDR3 DNA reads as TGCGCCAGCAGCTTTCAAAACCAGGGTGGGGATGGCTACACCTTC. It encodes CASSFQNQGGDGYTF. J is TRBJ1-2 and V is TRBV5-1, with D tentatively TRBD1 (5 bases). Trimming removed 2 bases from V and 6 bases from J, with 17 bases in between. The CDR3 is 15 residues long. The germline V gene has CDR1 SGHRS and CDR2 YFSETQ.

The rearrangement joins TRBV7-2 to TRBJ2-7; the D is unclear. Looked up from germline, CDR1 is SGHTA and CDR2 is FQGNSA. Trimming took off 1 base at V and 0 bases at J, with 7 bases between the two ends. The CDR3 totals 14 residues. CDR3 residues: CASSLVHRSYEQYF. CDR3 coding DNA: TGTGCCAGCAGCTTAGTACATCGCTCCTACGAGCAGTACTTC.

The chain recombines TRBV5-1 with TRBJ1-2, with D maybe TRBD1 (5 bases). The CDR3 sequence is 15 residues long. Between the trimmed V and J ends, which lost 4 bases and 0 bases, there was a span of 13 bases. Germline V gene data show CDR1 as SGHRS and CDR2 as YFSETQ. CDR3 loop: CASSQDSPANYGYTF. The CDR3 DNA reads as TGCGCCAGCAGCCAAGACAGCCCTGCTAACTATGGCTACACCTTC.

The chain couples TRBV7-9 to TRBJ1-4; D not certain. Germline V gives CDR1 SEHNR, CDR2 FQNEAQ (reference sequence). Deletions cut 3 bases from V and 2 bases from J, with 13 bases between. CDR3 size: 16 residues. The CDR3 DNA is TGTGCCAGCAGCTTGTGGAGTCTCGGGACTAATGAAAAACTGTTTTTT. Its translation is CASSLWSLGTNEKLFF.

The V call is TRBV5-1, the J call TRBJ1-2, with TRBD1 as a possible D gene (5 bases). The V gene's germline CDR1 is SGHRS and CDR2 YFSETQ. Between the trimmed V and J ends, which lost 0 bases and 6 bases, there was a span of 12 bases. This CDR3 comprises 14 residues. The CDR3 spells CASSLAVSRDGYTF. In DNA form, the CDR3 reads TGCGCCAGCAGCTTGGCCGTTAGCAGGGATGGCTACACCTTC.

The DNA for the CDR3 is TGCAGTGCTAGTACAGGTGGCTATGGCTACACCTTC. Its protein product is CSASTGGYGYTF. The chain recombines TRBV20-1 with TRBJ1-2, with D perhaps TRBD1 (5 bases). The germline V and J ends were trimmed by 3 bases and 4 bases, with 9 bases remaining between them. Germline CDR1 and CDR2: DFQATT and SNEGSKA (reference sequence). There are 12 residues in the CDR3.

This clonotype was observed a handful of times. The chain couples TRBV20-1 to TRBJ1-2, with 7 bases fitting TRBD1. Germline trimming cut 4 bases from V and 0 bases from J; bases unmatched to any gene: 5. Germline V gene data show CDR1 as DFQATT and CDR2 as SNEGSKA (reference sequence). The CDR3 runs 14 residues. The CDR3: CSATRQGTNYGYTF. The CDR3 bases are TGCAGTGCTACCCGACAGGGAACTAACTATGGCTACACCTTC.

The V call is TRBV6-2 or TRBV6-3, the J call TRBJ2-2; 7 bases fit TRBD1. Germline CDR1 reads MNHEY; CDR2 reads SVGEGT. CDR3 length equals 16 residues. J was trimmed by 0 bases and V by 6 bases; bases with no gene match: 7. The DNA of the CDR3 is TGTGCCAGCAGAAGACCGGGACAGACGAACACCGGGGAGCTGTTTTTT. Translated: CASRRPGQTNTGELFF.

V gene TRBV6-2 or TRBV6-3 combines with J gene TRBJ1-2, with D maybe TRBD1 (5 bases). CDR1 and CDR2 (germline): MNHEY, SVGEGT. The ends were cut back, 7 bases at V and 8 bases at J, with 20 bases in the middle. This CDR3 region has 14 residues. CDR3 bases: TGTGCCAGCACGTTATTGGGGCAGGCCCGAGGCTACACCTTC. Its translation is CASTLLGQARGYTF.

The V and J genes are TRBV3-1 and TRBJ2-7; D possibly corresponds to TRBD1 (6 bases). V gave up 0 bases and J gave up 4 bases, with 13 bases separating them. Germline loops: CDR1 LGHDT, CDR2 YNNKEL (reference sequence). CDR3 length: 15 amino acids. The chain's CDR3 is CASSQDMGHGYEQYF. CDR3 DNA sequence: TGTGCCAGCAGCCAAGATATGGGACACGGATACGAGCAGTACTTC.

In this sample, this clonotype turned up a few times. The genes are TRBV5-1 and TRBJ2-1, with a weak D call TRBD2 (6 bases). From germline, CDR1 is SGHRS and CDR2 YFSETQ. This CDR3 comprises 15 residues. V lost 1 base and J 2 bases, leaving 10 bases between the germline ends. In DNA form, the CDR3 reads TGCGCCAGCAGCTTGTCTCGGACTACCTACAATGAGCAGTTCTTC. As protein: CASSLSRTTYNEQFF. Full variable domain (rest looked up from reference TRBV5-1 and TRBJ2-1): KAGVTQTPRYLIKTRGQQVTLSCSPISGHRSVSWYQQTPGQGLQFLFEYFSETQRNKGNFPGRFSGRQFSNSRSEMNVSTLELGDSALYLCASSLSRTTYNEQFFGPGTRLTVL.

The rearrangement links TRBV29-1 to TRBJ2-5; D gene uncertain. Trimming left V 2 bases short and J 5 bases short, with 9 bases between. Germline V gives CDR1 SQVTM, CDR2 ANQGSEA. The CDR3 extends over 12 amino acids. The CDR3 sequence: CSVERVLETQYF. The CDR3 coding sequence is TGCAGCGTTGAAAGGGTCTTGGAGACCCAGTACTTC.

In this sample, this clonotype turned up a few times. The rearrangement uses TRBV20-1 and TRBJ2-3; a possible D gene is TRBD2 (5 bases). V lost 3 bases and J 6 bases, leaving 10 bases between the germline ends. CDR3 length equals 12 residues. Germline V gives CDR1 DFQATT, CDR2 SNEGSKA (reference sequence). The DNA of the CDR3 is TGCAGTGCTAGCGACCAGCGGGATACGCAGTATTTT. Encoded protein: CSASDQRDTQYF.

This chain joins TRBV20-1 and TRBJ2-1; D remains unclear. In germline, CDR1 is DFQATT, CDR2 SNEGSKA (reference sequence). Trimming pared 0 bases from V and 2 bases from J, leaving 11 bases between. CDR3 length: 15 amino acids. As DNA, the CDR3 is TGCAGTGCTAGAGATCCCTACCTGACCTACAATGAGCAGTTCTTC. Protein product: CSARDPYLTYNEQFF.

This clonotype has a handful of counts. The V and J genes are TRBV12-3 or TRBV12-4 and TRBJ1-1, with unresolved D. Trimming removed 3 bases from V and 3 bases from J, with 8 bases in between. This CDR3 is built from 13 residues. CDR3 nucleotides: TGTGCCAGCAGTTTCGTGCCTGACACTGAAGCTTTCTTT. This sequence encodes CASSFVPDTEAFF.